The 6 T cell receptor beta chains in this list originate from one sample, sequenced in a study of T cell responses to AZD1222 COVID-19 vaccine. The repertoire was sequenced with immunoSEQ multiplex PCR; TCRdb's copy has only in-frame clones and lacks some. Of about 81,000 clones in the sample, approximately 90% were seen once. This sample comprised peripheral blood, obtained 28 days after the second AZD1222 dose. These receptors originate from an adult who received the AZD1222 COVID-19 vaccine.

The chain has TRBV7-9 and TRBJ2-5; D is unresolved. V was pared by 1 base and J by 4 bases, with 13 bases between. CDR1 is SEHNR, CDR2 FQNEAQ, per germline (reference sequence). This CDR3 is 15 amino acids long. The CDR3 region has the DNA TGTGCCAGCAGCTTAGATGCTACCTTTGGAGAGACCCAGTACTTC. Translated: CASSLDATFGETQYF.

This clone was seen more than once but under ten times. The chain joins TRBV2 to TRBJ2-1; D is possibly TRBD2 (6 bases). The CDR3 runs 15 residues. Trimming took 8 bases from V and 1 from J, leaving 15 bases between them. Germline assignment: CDR1 SNHLY and CDR2 FYNNEI. The CDR3 loop reads CASYGGRRSYNEQFF. The CDR3 nucleotides read TGTGCCAGCTACGGTGGGAGGAGATCCTACAATGAGCAGTTCTTC.

V and J are TRBV7-9 and TRBJ2-7, with 11 bases aligning to TRBD2. This CDR3 contains 16 residues. Losses at the gene ends were 5 bases for V and 3 bases for J; bases not matched to a gene: 9. Germline loops: CDR1 SEHNR, CDR2 FQNEAQ (reference sequence). The CDR3 spells CASSQTPTSGNYEQYF. The CDR3 DNA reads as TGTGCCAGCAGCCAAACCCCGACTAGCGGGAACTACGAGCAGTACTTC.

The chain links TRBV24-1 to TRBJ2-1; 9 bases map to TRBD2. From germline, CDR1 is KGHDR and CDR2 SFDVKD. V trimming: 6 bases; J trimming: 6 bases; junction bases outside the gene matches: 5. This CDR3 has 14 amino acids. DNA for the CDR3: TGTGCCACCAGTTTGGCGGGAGGGCCCAATGAGCAGTTCTTC. Protein product: CATSLAGGPNEQFF.

This chain links TRBV24-1 with TRBJ1-3; D is unresolved. The length of the CDR3 is 16 residues. V lost 12 bases to trimming and J lost 0 bases, with 20 bases between them. CDR1 and CDR2 from the germline V gene are KGHDR and SFDVKD. The CDR3 DNA is TGTGCCGTCCGGAGCAGCCATGATTTCTCTGGAAACACCATATATTTT. The encoded protein is CAVRSSHDFSGNTIYF.

The V and J genes are TRBV24-1 and TRBJ2-7, with 10 bases that match TRBD2. This CDR3 has 15 amino acids. Germline trimming cut 5 bases from V and 6 bases from J; bases unmatched to any gene: 9. Germline V gene data show CDR1 as KGHDR and CDR2 as SFDVKD. The CDR3 DNA reads as TGTGCCACCAGTGTTGAAGCGGGAGGGCCTAGCGAGCAGTACTTC. Residues: CATSVEAGGPSEQYF.